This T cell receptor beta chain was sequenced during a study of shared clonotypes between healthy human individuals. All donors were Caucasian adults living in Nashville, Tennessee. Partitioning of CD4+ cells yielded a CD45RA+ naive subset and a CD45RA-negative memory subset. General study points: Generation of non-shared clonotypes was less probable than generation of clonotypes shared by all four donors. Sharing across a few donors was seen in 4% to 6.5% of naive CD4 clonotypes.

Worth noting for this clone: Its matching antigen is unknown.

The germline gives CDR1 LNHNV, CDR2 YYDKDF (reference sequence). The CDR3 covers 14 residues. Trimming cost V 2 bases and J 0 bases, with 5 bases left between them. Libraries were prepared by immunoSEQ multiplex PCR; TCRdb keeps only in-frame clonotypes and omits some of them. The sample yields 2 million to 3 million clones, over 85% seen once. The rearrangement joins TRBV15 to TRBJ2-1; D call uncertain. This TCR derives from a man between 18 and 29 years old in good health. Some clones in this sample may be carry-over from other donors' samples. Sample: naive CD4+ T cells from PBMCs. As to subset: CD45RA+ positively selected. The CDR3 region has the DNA TGTGCCACCAGCAGAACAAACTCCTACAATGAGCAGTTCTTC. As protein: CATSRTNSYNEQFF.